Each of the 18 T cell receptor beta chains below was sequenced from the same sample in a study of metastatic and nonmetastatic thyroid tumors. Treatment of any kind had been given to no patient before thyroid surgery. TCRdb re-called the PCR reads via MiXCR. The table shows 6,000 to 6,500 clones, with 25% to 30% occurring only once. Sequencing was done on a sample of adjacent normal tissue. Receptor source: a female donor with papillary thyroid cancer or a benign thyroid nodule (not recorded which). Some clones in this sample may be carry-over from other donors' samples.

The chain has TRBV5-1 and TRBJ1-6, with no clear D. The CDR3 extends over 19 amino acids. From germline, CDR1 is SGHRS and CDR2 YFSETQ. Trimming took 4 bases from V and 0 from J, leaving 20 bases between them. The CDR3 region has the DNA TGCGCCAGCAGCCCACTAGGTGGGCCACAAAGCTCCTATAATTCACCCCTCCACTTT. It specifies CASSPLGGPQSSYNSPLHF.

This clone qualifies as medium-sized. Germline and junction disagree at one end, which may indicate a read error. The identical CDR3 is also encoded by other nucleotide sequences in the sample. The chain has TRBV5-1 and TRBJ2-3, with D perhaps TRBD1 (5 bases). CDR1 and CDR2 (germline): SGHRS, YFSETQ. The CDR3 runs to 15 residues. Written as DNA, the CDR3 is TGCGCCAGCAGCTTGGGTCTAGGCGAGACAGATACACAGTATTTT. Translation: CASSLGLGETDTQYF.

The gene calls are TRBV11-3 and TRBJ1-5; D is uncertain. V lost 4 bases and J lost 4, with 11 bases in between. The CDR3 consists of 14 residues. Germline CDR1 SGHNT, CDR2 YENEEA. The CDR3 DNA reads TGTGCCAGCAGCTCCTGTGAAAGGAATCAGCCCCAGCATTTT. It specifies CASSSCERNQPQHF. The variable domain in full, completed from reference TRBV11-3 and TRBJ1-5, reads EAGVVQSPRYKIIEKKQPVAFWCNPISGHNTLYWYLQNLGQGPELLIRYENEEAVDDSQLPKDRFSAERLKGVDSTLKIQPAELGDSAVYLCASSSCERNQPQHFGDGTRLSIL.

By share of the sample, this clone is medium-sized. The DNA of the CDR3 is TGTGCCAGCAGCTTGGGCGGCAGGGCAAATGAGCAGTTCTTC. Its translation is CASSLGGRANEQFF. The chain joins TRBV7-8 to TRBJ2-1; D is possibly TRBD1 (5 bases). The CDR3 length is 14 residues. Germline values: CDR1 SGHVS, CDR2 FQNEAQ. Trimming removed 3 bases at V and 7 bases at J, with 13 bases between.

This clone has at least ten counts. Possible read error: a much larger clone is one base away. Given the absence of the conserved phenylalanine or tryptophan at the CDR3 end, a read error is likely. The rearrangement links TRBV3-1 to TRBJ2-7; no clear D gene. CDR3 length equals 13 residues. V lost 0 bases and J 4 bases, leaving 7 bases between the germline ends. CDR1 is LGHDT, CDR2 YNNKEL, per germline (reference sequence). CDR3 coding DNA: TGTGCCAGCAGCCAAGACCCTTTTTACGAGCAGTACCTC. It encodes CASSQDPFYEQYL.

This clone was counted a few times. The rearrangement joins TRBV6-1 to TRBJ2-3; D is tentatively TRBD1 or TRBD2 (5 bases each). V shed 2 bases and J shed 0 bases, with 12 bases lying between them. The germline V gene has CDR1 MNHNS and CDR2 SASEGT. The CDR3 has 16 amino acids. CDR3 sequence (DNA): TGTGCCAGCAGTGAACTGGGGGTCACTAGCACAGATACGCAGTATTTT. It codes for CASSELGVTSTDTQYF.

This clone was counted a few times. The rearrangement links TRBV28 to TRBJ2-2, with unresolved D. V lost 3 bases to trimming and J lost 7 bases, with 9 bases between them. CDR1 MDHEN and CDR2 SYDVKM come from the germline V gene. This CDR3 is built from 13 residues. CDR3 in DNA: TGTGCCAGCAGTTTGGTCCGTTACGGGGAGCTGTTTTTT. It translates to CASSLVRYGELFF.

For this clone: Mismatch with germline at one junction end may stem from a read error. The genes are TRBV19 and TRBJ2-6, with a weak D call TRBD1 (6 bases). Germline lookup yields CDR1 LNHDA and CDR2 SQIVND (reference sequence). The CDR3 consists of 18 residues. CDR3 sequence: CASSTRQVLLAGANVLTF. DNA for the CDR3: TGTGCCAGTAGTACTCGACAGGTCCTATTGGCTGGTGCCAACGTCCTGACTTTC.

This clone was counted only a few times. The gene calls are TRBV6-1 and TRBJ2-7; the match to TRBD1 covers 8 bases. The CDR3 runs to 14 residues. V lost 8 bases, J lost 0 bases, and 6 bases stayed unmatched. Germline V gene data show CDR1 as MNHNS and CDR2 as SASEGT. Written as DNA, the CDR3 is TGTGCCAGCGCCCGACAGGGGAGCTCCTACGAGCAGTACTTC. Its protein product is CASARQGSSYEQYF.

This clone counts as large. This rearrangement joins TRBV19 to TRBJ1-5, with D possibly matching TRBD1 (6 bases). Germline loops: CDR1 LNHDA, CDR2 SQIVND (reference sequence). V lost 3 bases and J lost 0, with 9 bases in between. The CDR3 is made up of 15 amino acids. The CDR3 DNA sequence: TGTGCCAGTAGTATGGGACAATATAGCAATCAGCCCCAGCATTTT. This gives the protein CASSMGQYSNQPQHF.

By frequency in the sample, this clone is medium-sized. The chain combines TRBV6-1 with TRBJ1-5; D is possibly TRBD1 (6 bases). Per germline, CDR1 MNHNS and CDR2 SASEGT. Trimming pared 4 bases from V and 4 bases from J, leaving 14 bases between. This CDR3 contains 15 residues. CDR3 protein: CASSGGGAGNQPQHF. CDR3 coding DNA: TGTGCCAGCAGTGGTGGGGGCGCAGGAAATCAGCCCCAGCATTTT.

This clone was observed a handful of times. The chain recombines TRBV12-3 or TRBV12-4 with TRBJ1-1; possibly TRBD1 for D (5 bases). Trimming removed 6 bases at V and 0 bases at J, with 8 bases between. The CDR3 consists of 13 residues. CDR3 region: CASSLTVNTEAFF. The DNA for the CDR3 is TGTGCCAGCAGCCTGACAGTGAACACTGAAGCTTTCTTT.

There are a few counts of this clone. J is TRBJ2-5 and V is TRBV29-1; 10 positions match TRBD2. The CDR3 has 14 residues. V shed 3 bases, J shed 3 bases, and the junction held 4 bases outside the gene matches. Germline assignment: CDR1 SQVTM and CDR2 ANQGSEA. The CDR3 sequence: CSVDWTSGEETQYF. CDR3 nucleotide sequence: TGCAGCGTTGACTGGACTAGCGGAGAAGAGACCCAGTACTTC.

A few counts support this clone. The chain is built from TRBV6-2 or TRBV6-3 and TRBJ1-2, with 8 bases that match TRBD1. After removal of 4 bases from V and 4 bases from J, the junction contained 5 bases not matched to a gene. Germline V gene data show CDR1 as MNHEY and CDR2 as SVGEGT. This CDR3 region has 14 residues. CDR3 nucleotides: TGTGCCAGCAGTTTTTGGACAGGGCTCTATGGCTACACCTTC. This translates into CASSFWTGLYGYTF.

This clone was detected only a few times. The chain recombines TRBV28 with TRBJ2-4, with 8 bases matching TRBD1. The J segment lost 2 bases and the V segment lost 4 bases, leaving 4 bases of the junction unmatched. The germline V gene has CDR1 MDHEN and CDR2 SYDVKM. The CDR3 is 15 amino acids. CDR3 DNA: TGTGCCAGCAGTTCAGGGGGCGTGACCAAAAACATTCAGTACTTC. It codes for CASSSGGVTKNIQYF.

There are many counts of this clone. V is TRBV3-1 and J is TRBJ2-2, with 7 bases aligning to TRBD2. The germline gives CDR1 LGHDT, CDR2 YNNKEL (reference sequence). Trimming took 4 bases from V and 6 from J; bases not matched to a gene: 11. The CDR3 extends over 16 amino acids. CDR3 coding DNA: TGTGCCAGCAGCCCGGCCGCGGGACTACTCGCCGGGGAGCTGTTTTTT. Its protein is CASSPAAGLLAGELFF.

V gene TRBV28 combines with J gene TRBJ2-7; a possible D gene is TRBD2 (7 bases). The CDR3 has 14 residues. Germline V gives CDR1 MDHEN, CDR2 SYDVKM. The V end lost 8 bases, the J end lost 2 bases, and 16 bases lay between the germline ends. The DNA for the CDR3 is TGTGCCAGCTCCGAGGCGGGGGCCCCCTACGAGCAGTACTTC. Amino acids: CASSEAGAPYEQYF. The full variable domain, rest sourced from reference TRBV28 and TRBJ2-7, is DVKVTQSSRYLVKRTGEKVFLECVQDMDHENMFWYRQDPGLGLRLIYFSYDVKMKEKGDIPEGYSVSREKKERFSLILESASTNQTSMYLCASSEAGAPYEQYFGPGTRLTVT.

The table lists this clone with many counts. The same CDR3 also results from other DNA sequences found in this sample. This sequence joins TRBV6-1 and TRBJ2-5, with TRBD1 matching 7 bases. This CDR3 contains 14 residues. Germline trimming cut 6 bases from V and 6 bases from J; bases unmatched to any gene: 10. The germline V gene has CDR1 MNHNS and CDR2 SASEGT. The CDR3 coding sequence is TGTGCCAGCAGCCGACAGGGTCCAACGCAGACCCAGTACTTC. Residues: CASSRQGPTQTQYF.